Below are 29 T cell receptor beta chains sequenced from a single sample in a study of T cell responses to AZD1222 COVID-19 vaccine. Generated by immunoSEQ multiplex PCR, the TCRdb table keeps only in-frame clones and is missing some. This table holds under 250,000 clones, about 92% found once. The source material was peripheral blood, sampled on day 0 of MenACWY control vaccination. The receptors derive from an adult in good health.

Note on this clone: A read error may account for a junction end that differs from germline. The chain links TRBV10-3 to TRBJ2-1, with D possibly being TRBD2 (5 bases). This CDR3 is built from 12 residues. CDR1 is ENHRY and CDR2 is SYGVKD in the germline V gene. CDR3 coding DNA: TGTGCCATCAGTGGACGGGGTCTTGAGGAGTTCTTC. Its translation: CAISGRGLEEFF.

The chain carries TRBV3-1 (or the pseudogene TRBV3-2) and TRBJ1-1, with 7 bases matching TRBD1. The CDR3 is 16 residues long. Germline V lookup: CDR1 LGHDT, CDR2 YNNKEL (reference sequence). Trimming cost V 1 base and J 5 bases; bases outside gene matches: 10. As DNA, the CDR3 is TGTGCCAGCAGCCAAGGGAGAAGGGGGCGGAGTACTGAAGCTTTCTTT. This translates into CASSQGRRGRSTEAFF.

The chain couples TRBV19 to TRBJ2-6; 8 bases are a match to TRBD2. The CDR3 is 17 residues long. Germline V CDR1 and CDR2: LNHDA, SQIVND (reference sequence). V lost 1 base, J lost 2 bases, and 4 bases stayed unmatched. CDR3 bases: TGTGCCAGTAGTATAGGTGCGGGGGGCGCTGGGGCCAACGTCCTGACTTTC. Residues: CASSIGAGGAGANVLTF.

The V call is TRBV13, the J call TRBJ2-7; D unresolved. Trimming removed 4 bases from V and 4 bases from J, with 8 bases in between. Germline lookup yields CDR1 PRHDT and CDR2 FYEKMQ (reference sequence). The CDR3 sequence is 12 residues long. CDR3 region: CASSYRSYEQYF. CDR3 nucleotide sequence: TGTGCCAGCAGCTATCGGTCATACGAGCAGTACTTC.

The chain carries TRBV6-5 and TRBJ1-3; unclear D gene. The CDR3 is 14 amino acids. The V and J ends lost 6 bases and 0 bases respectively, with 9 bases between them. The germline V gene encodes CDR1 MNHEY and CDR2 SVGAGI. The CDR3 DNA sequence: TGTGCCAGCAGAGGACCGGGCTCTGGAAACACCATATATTTT. Encoded protein: CASRGPGSGNTIYF.

The J gene is TRBJ1-1, the V gene TRBV4-1; 10 nucleotides match TRBD1. The junction had 7 bases not matched to a gene; V was cut back by 7 bases and J by 5 bases. The CDR3 runs to 14 residues. Germline loops: CDR1 MGHRA, CDR2 YSYEKL. The CDR3 here is CASTKGQGTTEAFF. The DNA for the CDR3 is TGCGCCAGCACCAAGGGACAGGGGACGACTGAAGCTTTCTTT.

This chain joins TRBV2 and TRBJ2-3, with a weak D call TRBD1 (5 bases). The CDR3 is made up of 16 amino acids. CDR1 is SNHLY, CDR2 FYNNEI, per germline. V lost 3 bases, J lost 1 base, and 14 bases lay in between. In DNA, the CDR3 is TGTGCCAGCAGTGATGGACAAGGGGTCCGCACAGATACGCAGTATTTT. Its protein product is CASSDGQGVRTDTQYF.

The chain combines TRBV2 with TRBJ1-6; 10 bases line up with TRBD1. V lost 5 bases, J lost 7 bases, and 2 bases stayed unmatched. The CDR3 runs to 14 residues. The germline CDR1 and CDR2 sequences are SNHLY and FYNNEI. CDR3 DNA: TGTGCCAGCAGTCGACAGGGGGCGAATTCACCCCTCCACTTT. Translating it yields CASSRQGANSPLHF.

CDR3 region: CASSLRQGGSTDTQYF. In DNA form, the CDR3 reads TGTGCCAGCAGCTTGCGACAGGGGGGTTCCACAGATACGCAGTATTTT. This rearrangement joins TRBV7-3 to TRBJ2-3, with 9 bases that match TRBD1. With V trimmed by 3 bases and J by 2 bases, 6 bases remained unmatched. This CDR3 comprises 16 residues. CDR1 and CDR2 (germline): SGHTA, FQGTGA.

V usage is TRBV2 and J usage is TRBJ2-2; TRBD2 is a possible D gene (6 bases). Trimming removed 6 bases at V and 1 base at J, with 6 bases between. Germline assignment: CDR1 SNHLY and CDR2 FYNNEI. This CDR3 is built from 13 residues. Here the CDR3 reads CASSGGNTGELFF. CDR3 sequence (DNA): TGTGCCAGCAGCGGGGGGAACACCGGGGAGCTGTTTTTT.

The chain recombines TRBV7-2 with TRBJ2-5; maybe TRBD1 (5 bases). V was pared by 1 base and J by 2 bases, with 8 bases between. CDR1 is SGHTA and CDR2 is FQGNSA in the germline V gene. The CDR3 has 14 amino acids. The CDR3 loop is CASSLGRAQETQYF. The DNA of the CDR3 is TGTGCCAGCAGCTTAGGCAGGGCACAAGAGACCCAGTACTTC.

The J gene is TRBJ1-1, the V gene TRBV7-2; weak D call: TRBD1 (5 bases). V was cut by 2 bases and J by 5 bases, with 12 bases left in between. Germline-derived CDR1 and CDR2 are SGHTA and FQGNSA. CDR3 length: 14 amino acids. This CDR3 is CASSLLGARTEAFF. The CDR3, as DNA: TGTGCCAGCAGCTTATTAGGGGCGAGGACTGAAGCTTTCTTT.

This rearrangement joins TRBV5-5 to TRBJ1-5; TRBD1 matches at 8 bases. Germline loops: CDR1 SGHKS, CDR2 YYEKEE (reference sequence). The CDR3 runs 13 residues. The ends lost 4 bases at V and 6 bases at J; junction bases unmatched: 3. Written as DNA, the CDR3 is TGTGCCAGCAGCACAGGGGGGCGTCAGCCCCAGCATTTT. Protein sequence: CASSTGGRQPQHF. Drawing the rest from reference TRBV5-5 and TRBJ1-5, the complete variable domain is DAGVTQSPTHLIKTRGQQVTLRCSPISGHKSVSWYQQVLGQGPQFIFQYYEKEERGRGNFPDRFSARQFPNYSSELNVNALLLGDSALYLCASSTGGRQPQHFGDGTRLSIL.

The chain's CDR3 is CASSRQGTEQYF. The CDR3 DNA is TGTGCCAGCAGCCGACAGGGGACGGAGCAGTACTTC. J is TRBJ2-7 and V is TRBV11-2; 8 positions match TRBD1. V shed 5 bases and J 7 bases; nucleotides not matched to a gene: 4. The CDR3 extends over 12 amino acids. CDR1 is SGHAT and CDR2 is FQNNGV in the germline V gene.

The V and J genes are TRBV13 and TRBJ1-2; possibly TRBD1 for D (6 bases). Trimming pared 5 bases from V and 1 base from J, leaving 8 bases between. The CDR3 is made up of 13 amino acids. Germline assignment: CDR1 PRHDT and CDR2 FYEKMQ (reference sequence). The CDR3 DNA reads TGTGCCAGCAGCAAACAGGGTAACTATGGCTACACCTTC. Its translation: CASSKQGNYGYTF.

The rearrangement joins TRBV20-1 to TRBJ1-1, with no clear D. Germline CDR1 and CDR2: DFQATT and SNEGSKA (reference sequence). Trimming stripped 3 bases from V and 4 bases from J, with 9 bases between. The CDR3 loop spans 12 amino acids. In nucleotides, the CDR3 is TGCAGTGCTAGTAACTTGCCCACTGAAGCTTTCTTT. It yields the protein CSASNLPTEAFF.

This chain uses TRBV6-2 or TRBV6-3 with TRBJ2-7, with D perhaps TRBD1 or TRBD2 (5 bases each). Trimming cost V 6 bases and J 1 base, with 16 bases left between them. Germline V lookup: CDR1 MNHEY, CDR2 SVGEGT. The CDR3 extends over 15 amino acids. CDR3 coding DNA: TGTGCCAGCAGCCCGAGGGGCAGTCTTTCCTACGAGCAGTACTTC. It translates to CASSPRGSLSYEQYF.

The genes are TRBV7-2 and TRBJ1-2; no clear D gene. Looked up from germline, CDR1 is SGHTA and CDR2 is FQGNSA. V was pared by 5 bases and J by 2 bases, with 9 bases between. The CDR3 covers 13 residues. CDR3 nucleotides: TGTGCCAGCAGCCCGGACGGAAACTATGGCTACACCTTC. Amino acid sequence: CASSPDGNYGYTF.

The chain recombines TRBV5-8 with TRBJ1-1; TRBD1 is a possible D gene (5 bases). Per germline, CDR1 SGHTS and CDR2 YDEGEE. The CDR3 has 18 residues. V shed 6 bases and J shed 0 bases, with 24 bases lying between them. The CDR3 region has the DNA TGTGCCAGCACCTTTTTTCCCCGCGAGTGGGGCATGAACACTGAAGCTTTCTTT. Encoded protein: CASTFFPREWGMNTEAFF.

The rearrangement uses TRBV5-1 and TRBJ1-2; no reliable D call. Germline V gives CDR1 SGHRS, CDR2 YFSETQ. V was trimmed by 7 bases and J by 0 bases, leaving 13 bases between them. The CDR3 runs 14 residues. The chain's CDR3 is CASSEGSANYGYTF. The CDR3 nucleotides are TGCGCCAGCTCAGAGGGATCCGCTAACTATGGCTACACCTTC. The full variable domain, its missing parts supplied by reference TRBV5-1 and TRBJ1-2, is KAGVTQTPRYLIKTRGQQVTLSCSPISGHRSVSWYQQTPGQGLQFLFEYFSETQRNKGNFPGRFSGRQFSNSRSEMNVSTLELGDSALYLCASSEGSANYGYTFGSGTRLTVV.

V and J are TRBV29-1 and TRBJ2-7; TRBD2 agrees at 13 bases. The germline gives CDR1 SQVTM, CDR2 ANQGSEA. V shed 5 bases, J shed 5 bases, and the junction held 6 bases outside the gene matches. CDR3 length: 14 residues. CDR3 in DNA: TGCAGCGTTCTTACTAGCGGGGGGGCCCACGAGCAGTACTTC. As protein: CSVLTSGGAHEQYF.

The J gene is TRBJ1-3, the V gene TRBV6-5, with 7 positions matching TRBD1. Germline V gene sequence: CDR1 MNHEY, CDR2 SVGAGI. CDR3 length: 14 amino acids. Trimming at V came to 6 bases and at J to 2 bases, leaving 4 bases not matched to a gene. The CDR3 reads CASRPGTAGNTIYF. In DNA form, the CDR3 reads TGTGCCAGCAGACCGGGGACAGCTGGAAACACCATATATTTT.

The chain combines TRBV12-3 or TRBV12-4 with TRBJ1-2, with D unclear. CDR3 length: 13 residues. V was cut by 6 bases and J by 3 bases, with 11 bases left in between. CDR3 DNA sequence: TGTGCCAGCAGCTCCTCCTCGGACTATGGCTACACCTTC. As protein: CASSSSSDYGYTF.

This clone was seen a few times. The rearrangement links TRBV5-4 to TRBJ2-1; 13 positions match TRBD2. The CDR3 has 15 residues. CDR1 is SGHNT, CDR2 YYREEE, per germline (reference sequence). V shed 3 bases, J shed 10 bases, and the junction held 7 bases outside the gene matches. CDR3: CASSWKTSGGTEQFF. In DNA form, the CDR3 reads TGTGCCAGCAGCTGGAAGACTAGCGGGGGGACCGAGCAGTTCTTC.

The gene calls are TRBV28 and TRBJ2-5; perhaps TRBD2 as D (6 bases). CDR1 MDHEN and CDR2 SYDVKM come from the germline V gene. CDR3 length: 13 residues. V was clipped by 6 bases and J by 5 bases, with 13 bases between them. This chain's CDR3 is CASSPPSVETQYF. For the CDR3, the DNA is TGTGCCAGCAGCCCCCCTAGCGTGGAGACCCAGTACTTC.

The chain uses TRBV5-5 and TRBJ1-5; no clear D gene. Trimming removed 0 bases at V and 2 bases at J, with 12 bases between. Germline V gives CDR1 SGHKS, CDR2 YYEKEE (reference sequence). The CDR3 sequence is 16 residues long. This CDR3 is CASSLDPQRGNQPQHF. The CDR3 DNA reads as TGTGCCAGCAGCTTGGATCCACAGCGGGGCAATCAGCCCCAGCATTTT.

The J gene is TRBJ1-1, the V gene TRBV30, with a possible D match to TRBD1 (5 bases). The CDR3 covers 13 residues. Germline CDR1 is GTSNPN and CDR2 is SVGIG (reference sequence). V was cut by 7 bases and J by 0 bases, with 12 bases left in between. CDR3 loop: CASDGGVNTEAFF. CDR3 DNA: TGTGCCTCCGACGGGGGGGTGAACACTGAAGCTTTCTTT. The variable domain in full, completed from reference TRBV30 and TRBJ1-1, reads SQTIHQWPATLVQPVGSPLSLECTVEGTSNPNLYWYRQAAGRGLQLLFYSVGIGQISSEVPQNLSASRPQDRQFILSSKKLLLSDSGFYLCASDGGVNTEAFFGQGTRLTVV.

This chain links TRBV11-2 with TRBJ2-7; D gene uncertain. There are 13 residues in the CDR3. V lost 3 bases and J 6 bases, leaving 12 bases between the germline ends. The V gene's germline CDR1 is SGHAT and CDR2 FQNNGV. The CDR3 DNA sequence: TGTGCCAGCAGCTTGCGCCTGCCCGGCGAGCAGTACTTC. Amino acids: CASSLRLPGEQYF.

The chain combines TRBV5-5 with TRBJ2-3; a weak D match, TRBD1 (6 bases). Germline V CDR1 and CDR2: SGHKS, YYEKEE (reference sequence). The CDR3 spans 15 residues. The ends were cut back, 2 bases at V and 3 bases at J, with 13 bases in the middle. The CDR3 DNA reads TGTGCCAGCAGCTTTCGACAGGTGGTTACAGATACGCAGTATTTT. Its protein product is CASSFRQVVTDTQYF.